This entry describes one T cell receptor (beta chain). CDR3 length equals 14 residues. Germline lookup yields CDR1 SGHRS and CDR2 YFSETQ. J lost 4 bases, V lost 0 bases, and 3 bases had no gene match. This record belongs to a study of identical twins. TCRdb reprocessed the 5' RACE reads with MiXCR, giving one entry per CDR3 protein. The profile shows 450,000 or so distinct CDR3 sequences, approximately 14% of them singletons. The sample was also linked to a second study, of yellow fever vaccine responses in identical twins.

The chain combines TRBV5-1 with TRBJ1-1; 7 bases align to TRBD1. The clonotype was recovered from a woman under 30 in good health. The sequenced sample was CD4+ T cells sorted from blood. The CDR3 sequence is CASSLVAGGTEAFF. CDR3 nucleotide sequence: TGCGCCAGCAGCTTGGTTGCAGGGGGCACTGAAGCTTTCTTT.